This T cell receptor (beta chain) was sequenced during a study of T cells in Graves' hyperthyroidism and ophthalmopathy. The study's findings and limits: Appearing also in blood were most of the thyroid clonotypes expanded above 0.001.

This clonotype occurred a few times. The antigen remains undetermined. What was amplified from RNA transcripts were TCR beta CDR3 regions. A first-round RT-PCR of the TCR CDR3 used the HTBI primer set. TCRdb reprocessed the multiplex PCR reads with MiXCR, giving one entry per CDR3 protein. The data show 600,000 to 700,000 distinct CDR3 sequences, about 45% seen once. Germline lookup yields CDR1 LNHDA and CDR2 SQIVND (reference sequence). This CDR3 is 17 amino acids long. V was trimmed by 3 bases and J by 3 bases, leaving 21 bases between them. The TCR was taken from an adult man with Graves' disease, either hyperthyroidism or ophthalmopathy (not recorded which). Input material: peripheral blood or thyroid tissue (not recorded which). The V and J genes are TRBV19 and TRBJ2-7; unclear D gene. CDR3 bases: TGTGCCAGTAGTATCGTGGCAGGCTCTACCTTAATCTACGAGCAGTACTTC. It encodes CASSIVAGSTLIYEQYF. Variable domain in full (rest from reference TRBV19 and TRBJ2-7): DGGITQSPKYLFRKEGQNVTLSCEQNLNHDAMYWYRQDPGQGLRLIYYSQIVNDFQKGDIAEGYSVSREKKESFPLTVTSAQKNPTAFYLCASSIVAGSTLIYEQYFGPGTRLTVT.